This T cell receptor beta chain was captured by sequencing in a study of cytomegalovirus exposure and HLA in healthy donors. Trimming pared 3 bases from V and 5 bases from J, leaving 14 bases between. CDR3 length: 15 residues. The germline gives CDR1 SGDLS, CDR2 YYNGEE. PCR employed 60 Vbeta and 13 Jbeta primers. Only in-frame clones appear in the TCRdb table, and some are missing; sequencing was by immunoSEQ multiplex PCR. Here the sample spans around 190,000 clones, roughly 80% being singletons. V and J are TRBV9 and TRBJ1-4; D gene uncertain. The specimen was PBMCs. This sequence originates from a young woman in good health and CMV-seronegative. CDR3 region: CASSAYDGLNEKLFF. CDR3 nucleotides: TGTGCCAGCAGCGCCTACGACGGACTGAATGAAAAACTGTTTTTT.